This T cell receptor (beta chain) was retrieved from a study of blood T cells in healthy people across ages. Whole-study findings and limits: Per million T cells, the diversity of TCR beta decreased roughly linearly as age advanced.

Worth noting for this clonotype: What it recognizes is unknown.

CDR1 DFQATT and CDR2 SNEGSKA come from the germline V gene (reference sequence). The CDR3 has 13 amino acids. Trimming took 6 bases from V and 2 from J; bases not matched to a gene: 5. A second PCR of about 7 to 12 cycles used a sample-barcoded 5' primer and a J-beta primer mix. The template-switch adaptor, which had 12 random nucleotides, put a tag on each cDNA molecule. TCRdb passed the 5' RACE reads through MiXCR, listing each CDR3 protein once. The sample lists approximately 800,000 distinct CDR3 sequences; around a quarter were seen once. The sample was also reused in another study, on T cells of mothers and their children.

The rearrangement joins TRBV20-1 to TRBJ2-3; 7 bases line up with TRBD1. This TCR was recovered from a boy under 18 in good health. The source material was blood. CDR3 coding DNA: TGCAGTGCAAGGGGGACAGTCACAGATACGCAGTATTTT. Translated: CSARGTVTDTQYF.